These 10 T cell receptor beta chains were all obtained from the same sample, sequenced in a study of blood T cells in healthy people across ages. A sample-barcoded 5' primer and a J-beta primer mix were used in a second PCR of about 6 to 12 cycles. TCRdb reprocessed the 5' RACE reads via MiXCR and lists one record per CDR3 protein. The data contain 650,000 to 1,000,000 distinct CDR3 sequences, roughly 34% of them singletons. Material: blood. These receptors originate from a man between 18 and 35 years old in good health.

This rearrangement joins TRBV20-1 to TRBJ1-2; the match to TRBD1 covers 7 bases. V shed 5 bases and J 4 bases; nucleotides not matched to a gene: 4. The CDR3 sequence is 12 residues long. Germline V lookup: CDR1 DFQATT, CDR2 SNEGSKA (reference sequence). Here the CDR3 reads CSAGDSFYGYTF. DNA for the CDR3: TGCAGTGCTGGGGACAGTTTCTATGGCTACACCTTC.

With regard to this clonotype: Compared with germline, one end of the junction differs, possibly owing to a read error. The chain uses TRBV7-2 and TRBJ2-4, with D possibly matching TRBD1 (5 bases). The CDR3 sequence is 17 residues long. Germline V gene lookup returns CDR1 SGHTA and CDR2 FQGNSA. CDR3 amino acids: CACSFGPPGPAKNIQYF. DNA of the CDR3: TGTGCCTGCAGCTTCGGCCCCCCAGGGCCAGCCAAAAACATTCAGTACTTC.

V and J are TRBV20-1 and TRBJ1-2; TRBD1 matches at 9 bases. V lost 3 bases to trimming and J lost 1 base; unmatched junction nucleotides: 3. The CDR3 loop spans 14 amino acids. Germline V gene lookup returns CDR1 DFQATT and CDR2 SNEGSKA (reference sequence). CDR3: CSARRTGVNYGYTF. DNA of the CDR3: TGCAGTGCTAGGCGGACAGGGGTTAACTATGGCTACACCTTC.

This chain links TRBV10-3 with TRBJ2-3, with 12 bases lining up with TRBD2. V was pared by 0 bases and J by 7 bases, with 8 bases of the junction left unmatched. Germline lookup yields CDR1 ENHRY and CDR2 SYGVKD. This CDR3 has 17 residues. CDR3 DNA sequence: TGTGCCATCAGTGAGTCGGTCGTACTAGCGGGGGGCCATACGCAGTATTTT. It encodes CAISESVVLAGGHTQYF.

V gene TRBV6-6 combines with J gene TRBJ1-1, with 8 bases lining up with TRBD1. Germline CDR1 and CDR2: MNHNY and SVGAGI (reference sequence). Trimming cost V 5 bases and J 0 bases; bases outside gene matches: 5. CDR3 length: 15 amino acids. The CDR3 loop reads CASSHVDRVNTEAFF. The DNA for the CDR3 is TGTGCCAGCAGTCATGTGGACAGGGTGAACACTGAAGCTTTCTTT.

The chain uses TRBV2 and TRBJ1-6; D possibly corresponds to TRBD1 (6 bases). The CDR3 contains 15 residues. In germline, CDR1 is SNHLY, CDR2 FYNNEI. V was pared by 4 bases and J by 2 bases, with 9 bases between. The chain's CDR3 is CASSVGGPYNSPLHF. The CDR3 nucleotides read TGTGCCAGCAGTGTGGGGGGCCCCTATAATTCACCCCTCCACTTT.

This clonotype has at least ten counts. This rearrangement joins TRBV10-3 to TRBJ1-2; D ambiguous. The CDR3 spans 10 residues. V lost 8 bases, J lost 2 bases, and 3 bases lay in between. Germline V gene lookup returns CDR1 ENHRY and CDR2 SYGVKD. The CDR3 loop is CAIFNYGYTF. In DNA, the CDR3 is TGTGCCATCTTCAACTATGGCTACACCTTC.

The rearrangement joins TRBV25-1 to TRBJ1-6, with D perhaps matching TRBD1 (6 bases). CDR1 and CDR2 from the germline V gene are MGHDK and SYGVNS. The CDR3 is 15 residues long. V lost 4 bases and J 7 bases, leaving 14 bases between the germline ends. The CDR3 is CASSGTRTENSPLHF. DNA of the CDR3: TGTGCCAGCAGTGGAACCCGGACAGAGAATTCACCCCTCCACTTT.

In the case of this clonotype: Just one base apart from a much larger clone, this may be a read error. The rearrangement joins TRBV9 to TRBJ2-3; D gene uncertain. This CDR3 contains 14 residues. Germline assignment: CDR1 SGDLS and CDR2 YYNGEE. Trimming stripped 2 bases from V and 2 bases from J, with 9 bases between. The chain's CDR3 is CASSVKGSTDTQYF. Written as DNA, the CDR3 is TGTGCCAGCAGCGTTAAAGGTTCCACAGATACGCAGTATTTT.

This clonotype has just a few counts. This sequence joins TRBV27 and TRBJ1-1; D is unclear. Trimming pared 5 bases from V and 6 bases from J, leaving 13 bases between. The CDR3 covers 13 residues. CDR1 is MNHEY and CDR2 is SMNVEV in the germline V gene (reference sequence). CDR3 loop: CASSRRPGAEAFF. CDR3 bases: TGTGCCAGCAGTCGACGACCGGGCGCTGAAGCTTTCTTT.